This is a list of T cell receptor beta chains from one sample in a study of blood T cells in healthy people across ages. TCRdb re-called the 5' RACE reads through MiXCR, storing one row per CDR3 protein. In the table there are 600,000 to 800,000 distinct CDR3 sequences, 21% of which are singletons. Sequenced sample: blood. The receptors were gathered from a man in his 70s in good health. CDR3s include the opening cysteine and the closing phenylalanine or tryptophan. Fields, in order: V gene, D gene, J gene, clone size, CDR3 protein, CDR3 DNA. The D gene is left open where the match is weak. The listing skips clone size in some rows; elsewhere it reads once, few, many or a size class.

>TRBV28|TRBD1|TRBJ1-2|few
CASRKQGKSYGYTF
TGTGCCAGCAGAAAACAGGGGAAGAGTTATGGCTACACCTTC
>TRBV24-1|NA|TRBJ2-2|NA
CATSDSRTAGELFF
TGTGCCACCAGTGATTCCAGGACTGCCGGGGAGCTGTTTTTT
>TRBV28|NA|TRBJ2-7|few
CVSSGAHYEQYF
TGTGTCAGTTCGGGTGCCCACTACGAGCAGTACTTC
>TRBV5-1|NA|TRBJ2-7|many
CASSLALDYEQYF
TGCGCCAGCAGCTTGGCACTAGATTACGAGCAGTACTTC
>TRBV7-9|TRBD2|TRBJ2-3|NA
CASSLGGGALTQYF
TGTGCCAGCAGCTTAGGCGGGGGAGCCCTTACGCAGTATTTT
>TRBV18|NA|TRBJ1-2|few
CASSPTSVSAGNADGYTF
TGTGCCAGCTCACCGACCAGTGTTTCGGCCGGGAACGCTGATGGCTACACCTTC
>TRBV29-1|TRBD2|TRBJ2-4|few
CSAGGGAKNIQYF
TGCAGCGCGGGGGGGGGAGCCAAAAACATTCAGTACTTC
>TRBV10-1|TRBD2|TRBJ2-3|NA
CASSESGLAGAARADTQYF
TGCGCCAGCAGTGAGTCGGGACTAGCGGGAGCCGCGAGGGCAGATACGCAGTATTTT
>TRBV18|NA|TRBJ2-5|NA
CASSPLLEETQYF
TGTGCCAGCTCACCGCTACTGGAAGAGACCCAGTACTTC
>TRBV6-6|NA|TRBJ1-5|NA
CASSTGRYSNQPQHF
TGTGCCAGCAGTACAGGGCGTTATAGCAATCAGCCCCAGCATTTT
>TRBV12-3/TRBV12-4|NA|TRBJ2-5|NA
CASSNRPFLGPQYF
TGTGCCAGCAGCAATAGACCCTTCTTAGGGCCCCAGTACTTC
>TRBV28|TRBD2|TRBJ2-5|few
CASTWTSGSEEQYF
TGTGCCAGCACCTGGACTAGCGGGAGTGAAGAGCAGTACTTC
>TRBV5-1|TRBD1|TRBJ2-1|NA
CASSSGQGAHNEQFF
TGCGCCAGCAGCTCCGGACAGGGGGCCCACAATGAGCAGTTCTTC
>TRBV28|TRBD1|TRBJ2-2|few
CASSAGQGKPNTGELFF
TGTGCCAGCAGTGCGGGACAGGGAAAACCGAACACCGGGGAGCTGTTTTTT
>TRBV3-1|NA|TRBJ1-2|NA
CASSFTGNNYGYTF
TGTGCCAGCAGCTTTACAGGGAACAACTATGGCTACACCTTC
>TRBV27|NA|TRBJ2-1|NA
CASSLKLALYNEQFF
TGTGCCAGCAGTTTGAAGCTAGCGCTATACAATGAGCAGTTCTTC
>TRBV20-1|NA|TRBJ2-5|NA
CSASSFILRHQTRDGETQYF
TGCAGTGCTAGTTCATTCATCCTTCGACATCAAACACGGGATGGAGAGACCCAGTACTTC
>TRBV12-3/TRBV12-4|NA|TRBJ1-6|few
CASSGSYNSPLHF
TGTGCCAGCAGTGGAAGCTATAATTCACCCCTCCACTTT
>TRBV5-1|NA|TRBJ2-1|NA
CASSLSFRLGASYNEQFF
TGCGCCAGCAGCTTGAGTTTTCGTCTAGGTGCCTCCTACAATGAGCAGTTCTTC
>TRBV9|NA|TRBJ2-1|few
CASSVTGGSYNEQFF
TGTGCCAGCAGCGTGACCGGGGGCTCCTACAATGAGCAGTTCTTC
>TRBV27|NA|TRBJ2-5|few
CASSFLEDNRQLF
TGTGCCAGCAGTTTCCTCGAGGACAACAGGCAGCTCTTC
>TRBV25-1|NA|TRBJ1-4|few
CASSSDQGGLAEKLFF
TGTGCCAGCAGCTCCGACCAAGGGGGGTTGGCTGAAAAACTGTTTTTT
>TRBV20-1|NA|TRBJ1-1|NA
CSAADRAEAFF
TGCAGTGCTGCGGATCGGGCTGAAGCTTTCTTT
>TRBV20-1|TRBD1|TRBJ1-4|NA
CSASRGPTNEKLFF
TGCAGTGCTAGCAGGGGGCCAACTAATGAAAAACTGTTTTTT
>TRBV28|NA|TRBJ2-2|few
CASSLWAPPSDTGELFF
TGTGCCAGCAGCCTTTGGGCCCCGCCGTCGGACACCGGGGAGCTGTTTTTT
>TRBV29-1|NA|TRBJ1-1|NA
CSVEEEGPPDTEAFF
TGCAGCGTTGAAGAAGAGGGGCCTCCCGACACTGAAGCTTTCTTT
>TRBV6-2/TRBV6-3|TRBD2|TRBJ2-1|many
CASSMGGSTTDEQFF
TGTGCCAGCAGTATGGGCGGGAGTACGACCGATGAGCAGTTCTTC
>TRBV20-1|TRBD1|TRBJ2-3|NA
CSAAGGTSTDTQYF
TGCAGTGCCGCAGGGGGTACGAGCACAGATACGCAGTATTTT
>TRBV5-5|TRBD2|TRBJ2-1|NA
CASSLLASPQFF
TGTGCCAGCAGCTTACTAGCGAGCCCGCAGTTCTTC
>TRBV12-3/TRBV12-4|TRBD1|TRBJ2-7|few
CASSRQGIFNEQYF
TGTGCCAGCAGTCGACAGGGTATTTTCAACGAGCAGTACTTC
>TRBV12-3/TRBV12-4|TRBD2|TRBJ2-5|NA
CASSLRASGRKGIGTQYF
TGTGCCAGCAGTTTGAGGGCTAGCGGGAGGAAGGGGATAGGGACCCAGTACTTC
>TRBV4-1|NA|TRBJ2-3|NA
CASSQEEADTQYF
TGCGCCAGCAGCCAAGAAGAAGCAGATACGCAGTATTTT
>TRBV12-3/TRBV12-4|NA|TRBJ2-7|NA
CASSKDSLYEQYF
TGTGCCAGCAGTAAGGACAGCCTATACGAGCAGTACTTC
>TRBV9|NA|TRBJ1-5|few
CASSVGPEGSANQPQHF
TGTGCCAGCAGCGTAGGCCCAGAGGGGTCCGCCAATCAGCCCCAGCATTTT
>TRBV25-1|TRBD2|TRBJ2-5|many
CASSLGLAGNQETQYF
TGTGCCAGCAGTTTGGGACTAGCGGGGAATCAAGAGACCCAGTACTTC
>TRBV27|NA|TRBJ2-1|few
CASSLFSSGPGNEQFF
TGTGCCAGCAGTTTATTCTCGAGCGGTCCCGGGAATGAGCAGTTCTTC
>TRBV20-1|TRBD2|TRBJ2-3|NA
CSARLAGPSTDTQYF
TGCAGTGCGCGACTAGCGGGGCCTAGCACAGATACGCAGTATTTT
>TRBV27|NA|TRBJ1-1|NA
CASSTSGTVPEAFF
TGTGCCAGCAGTACCTCCGGGACGGTCCCTGAAGCTTTCTTT
>TRBV9|NA|TRBJ2-7|many
CASSASGVDSYEQYF
TGTGCCAGCAGCGCTTCAGGGGTGGACTCCTACGAGCAGTACTTC
>TRBV9|NA|TRBJ2-2|few
CASSVDPSPLTGELFF
TGTGCCAGCAGCGTAGACCCGTCTCCATTAACCGGGGAGCTGTTTTTT
>TRBV6-1|NA|TRBJ2-1|NA
CASKRGYDYNEQFF
TGTGCCAGCAAACGGGGTTACGACTACAATGAGCAGTTCTTC
>TRBV2|TRBD2|TRBJ2-3|NA
CASQVAGGRVTDTQYF
TGTGCCAGCCAGGTCGCTGGCGGGAGGGTAACAGATACGCAGTATTTT
>TRBV6-5|NA|TRBJ1-2|NA
CASSYQINYGYTF
TGTGCCAGCAGTTACCAGATCAACTATGGCTACACCTTC
>TRBV3-1|TRBD2|TRBJ2-7|NA
CASSRPGLGSYEQYF
TGTGCCAGCAGCCGCCCGGGACTAGGTTCCTACGAGCAGTACTTC